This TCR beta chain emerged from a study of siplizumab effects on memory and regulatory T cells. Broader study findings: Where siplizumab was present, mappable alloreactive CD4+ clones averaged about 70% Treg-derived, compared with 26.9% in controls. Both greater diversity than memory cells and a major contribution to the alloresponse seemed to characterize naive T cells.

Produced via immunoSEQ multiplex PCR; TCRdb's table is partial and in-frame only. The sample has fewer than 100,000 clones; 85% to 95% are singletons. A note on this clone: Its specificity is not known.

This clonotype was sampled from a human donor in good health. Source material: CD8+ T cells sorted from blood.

CDR3 bases: TGTGCCAGCAGTGGGACCAACCCCTTCGAGCAGTACTTC. This translates into CASSGTNPFEQYF. This chain connects TRBV6-1 to TRBJ2-7; D not certain. Trimming took off 4 bases at V and 6 bases at J, with 13 bases between the two ends. The CDR3 totals 13 residues. Germline loops: CDR1 MNHNS, CDR2 SASEGT.